Included here is one T cell receptor (beta chain) sequence, with context. This sample was included in a study of blood T cell repertoires in COVID-19. Study-level background: Samples representing acute and convalescent COVID-19 were sourced from the United States, Italy and Spain. The cDNA or gDNA used as material had been derived from T cells, B-cell-depleted T cells, or PBMCs.

V dropped 1 base and J dropped 1; count of bases not matched to a gene: 7. CDR1 SGHNT and CDR2 YYREEE come from the germline V gene (reference sequence). CDR3 length equals 16 residues. Sequencing used immunoSEQ multiplex PCR; TCRdb keeps in-frame clones, though not all of them. The sample yields some 230,000 clones, 86% seen once. Sequenced: peripheral blood. This sequence was found in a man aged 25-45 years who had recovered from COVID-19. The chain couples TRBV5-4 to TRBJ2-7; 8 nucleotides match TRBD2. CDR3 DNA sequence: TGTGCCAGCAGCTTGAGGATAGCGGGGCCTTCCTACGAGCAGTACTTC. Translation gives CASSLRIAGPSYEQYF.